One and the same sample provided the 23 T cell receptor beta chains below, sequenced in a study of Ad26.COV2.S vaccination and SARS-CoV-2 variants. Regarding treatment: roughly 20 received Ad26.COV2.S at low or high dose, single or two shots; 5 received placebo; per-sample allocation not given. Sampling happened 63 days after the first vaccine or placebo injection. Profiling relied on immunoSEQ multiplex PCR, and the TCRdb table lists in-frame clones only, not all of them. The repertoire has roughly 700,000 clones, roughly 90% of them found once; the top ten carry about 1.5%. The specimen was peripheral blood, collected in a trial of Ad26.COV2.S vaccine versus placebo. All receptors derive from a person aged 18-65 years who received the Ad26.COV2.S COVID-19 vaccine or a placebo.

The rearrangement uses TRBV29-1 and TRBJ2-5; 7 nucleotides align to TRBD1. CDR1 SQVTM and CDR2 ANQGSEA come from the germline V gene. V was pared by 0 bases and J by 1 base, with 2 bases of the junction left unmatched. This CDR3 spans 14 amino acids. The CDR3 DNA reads TGCAGCGTTGAAGAAGGGACAGCCCAAGAGACCCAGTACTTC. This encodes CSVEEGTAQETQYF. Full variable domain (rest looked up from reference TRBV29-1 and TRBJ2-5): SAVISQKPSRDICQRGTSLTIQCQVDSQVTMMFWYRQQPGQSLTLIATANQGSEATYESGFVIDKFPISRPNLTFSTLTVSNMSPEDSSIYLCSVEEGTAQETQYFGPGTRLLVL.

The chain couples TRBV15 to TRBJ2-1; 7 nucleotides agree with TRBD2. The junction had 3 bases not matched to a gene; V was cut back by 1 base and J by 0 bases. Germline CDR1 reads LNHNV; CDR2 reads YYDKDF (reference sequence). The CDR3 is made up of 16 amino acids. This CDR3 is CATSRVPGGSYNEQFF. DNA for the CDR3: TGTGCCACCAGCAGAGTACCGGGAGGCTCCTACAATGAGCAGTTCTTC.

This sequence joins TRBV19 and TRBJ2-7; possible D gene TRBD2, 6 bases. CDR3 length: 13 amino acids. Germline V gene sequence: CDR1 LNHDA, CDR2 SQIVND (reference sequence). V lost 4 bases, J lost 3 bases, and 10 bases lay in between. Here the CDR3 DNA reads TGTGCCAGTAGTAAGGGAGGACTCTACGAGCAGTACTTC. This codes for CASSKGGLYEQYF.

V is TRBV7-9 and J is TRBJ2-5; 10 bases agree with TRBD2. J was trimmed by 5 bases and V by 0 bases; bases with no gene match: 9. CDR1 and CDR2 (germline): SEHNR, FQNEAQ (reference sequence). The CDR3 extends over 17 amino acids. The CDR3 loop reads CASSLASGGAVSETQYF. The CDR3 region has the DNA TGTGCCAGCAGCTTAGCGAGCGGGGGGGCAGTGAGTGAGACCCAGTACTTC.

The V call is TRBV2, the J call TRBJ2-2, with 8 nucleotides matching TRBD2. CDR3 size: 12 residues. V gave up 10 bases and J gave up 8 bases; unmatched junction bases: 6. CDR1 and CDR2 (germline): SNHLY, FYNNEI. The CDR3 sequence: CAKSGSRGELFF. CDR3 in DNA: TGTGCCAAGAGCGGGAGTAGGGGGGAGCTGTTTTTT. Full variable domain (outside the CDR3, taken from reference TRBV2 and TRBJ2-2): EPEVTQTPSHQVTQMGQEVILRCVPISNHLYFYWYRQILGQKVEFLVSFYNNEISEKSEIFDDQFSVERPDGSNFTLKIRSTKLEDSAMYFCAKSGSRGELFFGEGSRLTVL.

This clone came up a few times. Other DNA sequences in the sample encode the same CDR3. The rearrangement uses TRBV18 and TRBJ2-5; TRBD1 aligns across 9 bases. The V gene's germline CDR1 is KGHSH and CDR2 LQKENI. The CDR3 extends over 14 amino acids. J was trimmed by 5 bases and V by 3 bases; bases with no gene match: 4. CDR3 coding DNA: TGTGCCAGCTCACCGGGACAGGGTCTGGAGACCCAGTACTTC. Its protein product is CASSPGQGLETQYF. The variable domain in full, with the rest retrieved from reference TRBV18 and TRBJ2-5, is NAGVMQNPRHLVRRRGQEARLRCSPMKGHSHVYWYRQLPEEGLKFMVYLQKENIIDESGMPKERFSAEFPKEGPSILRIQQVVRGDSAAYFCASSPGQGLETQYFGPGTRLLVL.

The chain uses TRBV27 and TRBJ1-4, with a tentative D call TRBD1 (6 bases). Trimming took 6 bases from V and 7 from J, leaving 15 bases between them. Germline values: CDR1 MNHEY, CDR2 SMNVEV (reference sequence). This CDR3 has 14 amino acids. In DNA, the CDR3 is TGTGCCAGCAGAGGTCAAGGGGGGAGTGAAAAACTGTTTTTT. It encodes CASRGQGGSEKLFF.

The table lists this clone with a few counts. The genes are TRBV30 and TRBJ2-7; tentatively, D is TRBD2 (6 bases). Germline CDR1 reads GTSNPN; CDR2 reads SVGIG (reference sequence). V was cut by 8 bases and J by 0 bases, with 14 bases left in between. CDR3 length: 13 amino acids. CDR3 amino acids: CAHSAGSSYEQYF. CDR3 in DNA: TGTGCCCACTCGGCGGGGAGCTCCTACGAGCAGTACTTC. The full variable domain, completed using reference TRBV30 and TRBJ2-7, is SQTIHQWPATLVQPVGSPLSLECTVEGTSNPNLYWYRQAAGRGLQLLFYSVGIGQISSEVPQNLSASRPQDRQFILSSKKLLLSDSGFYLCAHSAGSSYEQYFGPGTRLTVT.

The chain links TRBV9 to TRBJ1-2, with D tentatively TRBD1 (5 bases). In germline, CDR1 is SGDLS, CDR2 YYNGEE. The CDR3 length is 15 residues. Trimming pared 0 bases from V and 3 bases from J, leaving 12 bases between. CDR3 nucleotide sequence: TGTGCCAGCAGCGTAGCTGCACAGGTCGACTATGGCTACACCTTC. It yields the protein CASSVAAQVDYGYTF.

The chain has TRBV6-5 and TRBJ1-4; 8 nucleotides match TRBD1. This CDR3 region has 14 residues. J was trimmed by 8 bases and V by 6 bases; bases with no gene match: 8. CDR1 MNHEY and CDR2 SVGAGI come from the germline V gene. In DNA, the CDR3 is TGTGCCAGCAGGAATCAGGGGGCGGTGGAAAAACTGTTTTTT. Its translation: CASRNQGAVEKLFF.

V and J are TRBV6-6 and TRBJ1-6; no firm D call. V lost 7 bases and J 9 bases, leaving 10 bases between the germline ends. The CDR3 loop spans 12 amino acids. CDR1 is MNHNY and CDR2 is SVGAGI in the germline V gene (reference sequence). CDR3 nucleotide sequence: TGTGCCAGCACCCACTGGGGTTCACCCCTCCACTTT. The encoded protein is CASTHWGSPLHF.

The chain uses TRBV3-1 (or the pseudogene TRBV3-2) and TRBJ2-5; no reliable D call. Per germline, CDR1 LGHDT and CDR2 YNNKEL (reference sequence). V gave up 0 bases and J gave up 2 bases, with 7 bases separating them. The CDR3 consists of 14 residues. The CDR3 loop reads CASSQDLAQETQYF. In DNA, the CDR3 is TGTGCCAGCAGCCAAGATTTGGCACAAGAGACCCAGTACTTC.

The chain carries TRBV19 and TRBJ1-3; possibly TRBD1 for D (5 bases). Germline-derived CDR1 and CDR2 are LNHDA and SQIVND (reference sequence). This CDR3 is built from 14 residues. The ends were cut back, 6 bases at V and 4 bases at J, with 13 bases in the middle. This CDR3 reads CASRQGSTGNTIYF. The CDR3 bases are TGTGCCAGTAGGCAGGGAAGCACGGGAAACACCATATATTTT.

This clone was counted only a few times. In DNA, the CDR3 is TGCGCCAGCAGCCAAGACCTGGTGGGCTCCTACGAGCAGTACTTC. Translated, it gives CASSQDLVGSYEQYF. This chain uses TRBV4-3 with TRBJ2-7; D is unresolved. This CDR3 comprises 15 residues. V lost 0 bases, J lost 0 bases, and 9 bases lay in between. Germline V CDR1 and CDR2: LGHNA, YSLEER.

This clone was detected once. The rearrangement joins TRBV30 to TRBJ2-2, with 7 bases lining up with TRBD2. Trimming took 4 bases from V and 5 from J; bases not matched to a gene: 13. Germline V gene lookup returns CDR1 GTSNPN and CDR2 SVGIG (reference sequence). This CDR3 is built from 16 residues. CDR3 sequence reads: CAWTMRGRRRTGELFF. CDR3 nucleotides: TGTGCCTGGACTATGCGGGGGAGAAGGCGGACCGGGGAGCTGTTTTTT.

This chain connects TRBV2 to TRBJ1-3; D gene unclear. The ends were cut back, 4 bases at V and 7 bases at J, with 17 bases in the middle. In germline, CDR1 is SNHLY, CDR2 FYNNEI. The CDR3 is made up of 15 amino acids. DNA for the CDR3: TGTGCCAGCAGTGCGGAGGGAAGGCTTGGCAACACCATATATTTT. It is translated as CASSAEGRLGNTIYF.

CDR3 sequence reads: CATSREYLGWGTGETQYF. In DNA form, the CDR3 reads TGTGCCACCAGCAGAGAATATTTAGGTTGGGGAACAGGAGAGACCCAGTACTTC. The rearrangement uses TRBV15 and TRBJ2-5; a weak D match, TRBD1 (5 bases). The CDR3 is 18 residues long. Germline CDR1 and CDR2: LNHNV and YYDKDF (reference sequence). Between the trimmed V and J ends, which lost 0 bases and 4 bases, there was a span of 21 bases.

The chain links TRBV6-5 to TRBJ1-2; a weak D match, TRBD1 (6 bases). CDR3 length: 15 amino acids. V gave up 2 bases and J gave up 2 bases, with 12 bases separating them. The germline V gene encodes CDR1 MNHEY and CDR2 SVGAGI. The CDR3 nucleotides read TGTGCCAGCAGTTACGCTGGGGGCGGGAACTATGGCTACACCTTC. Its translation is CASSYAGGGNYGYTF.

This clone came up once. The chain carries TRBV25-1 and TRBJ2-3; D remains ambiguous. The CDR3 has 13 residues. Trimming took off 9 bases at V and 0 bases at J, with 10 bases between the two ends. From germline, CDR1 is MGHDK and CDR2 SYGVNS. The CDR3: CASRRASTDTQYF. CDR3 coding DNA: TGTGCCAGTAGGAGAGCTAGCACAGATACGCAGTATTTT.

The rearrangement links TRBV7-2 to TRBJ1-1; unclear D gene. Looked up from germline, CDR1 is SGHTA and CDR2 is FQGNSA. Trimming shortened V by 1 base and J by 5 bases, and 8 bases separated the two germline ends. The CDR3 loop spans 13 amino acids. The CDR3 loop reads CASSLVSGTEAFF. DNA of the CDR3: TGTGCCAGCAGCTTAGTTTCCGGGACTGAAGCTTTCTTT.

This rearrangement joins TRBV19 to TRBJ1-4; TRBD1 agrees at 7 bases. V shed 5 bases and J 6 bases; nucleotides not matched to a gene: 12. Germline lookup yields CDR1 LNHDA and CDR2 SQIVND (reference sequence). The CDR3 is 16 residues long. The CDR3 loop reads CASSPGQSLLYEKLFF. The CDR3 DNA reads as TGTGCCAGTAGTCCGGGACAGTCCCTTCTATATGAAAAACTGTTTTTT.

The CDR3 nucleotides are TGTGCCACCAGCAGAGATGCCAGGGGATACACCGGGGAGCTGTTTTTT. Its translation is CATSRDARGYTGELFF. The chain recombines TRBV15 with TRBJ2-2, with a possible D match to TRBD1 (6 bases). V gave up 0 bases and J gave up 3 bases, with 11 bases separating them. The CDR3 is made up of 16 amino acids. Germline lookup yields CDR1 LNHNV and CDR2 YYDKDF (reference sequence).

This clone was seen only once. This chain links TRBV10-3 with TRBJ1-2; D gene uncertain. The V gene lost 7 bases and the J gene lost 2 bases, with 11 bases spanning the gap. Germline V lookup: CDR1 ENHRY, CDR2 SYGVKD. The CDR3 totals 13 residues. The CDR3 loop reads CAITGRENYGYTF. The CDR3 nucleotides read TGTGCCATCACCGGCCGGGAGAACTATGGCTACACCTTC.